This is a list of T cell receptor beta chains from one sample in a study of control samples from healthy donors and cancer patients. Method: immunoSEQ multiplex PCR; TCRdb's copy keeps in-frame clones and lacks some. Here the sample spans 200,000 to 250,000 clones, 90% to 95% being singletons. Input material: blood. These receptors all come from a man aged 45-60 years in good health. Both conserved end residues are part of each CDR3. A D gene is named only where the DNA matches it firmly. The size field is filled for only some rows; it gives once, few, many or a size class.

j_call: TRBJ1-4
v_call: TRBV5-5
clone_size: NA
d_call: NA
cdr3_aa: CASSLTERGEKLFF
cdr3_nt: TGTGCCAGCAGCTTGACAGAGCGAGGGGAAAAACTGTTTTTT

j_call: TRBJ2-7
v_call: TRBV3-1/TRBV3-2
clone_size: NA
d_call: NA
cdr3_aa: CASSQVAGAYEQYF
cdr3_nt: TGTGCCAGCAGCCAAGTTGCGGGGGCGTACGAGCAGTACTTC

j_call: TRBJ1-5
v_call: TRBV19
clone_size: NA
d_call: NA
cdr3_aa: CASSIRDLFQSQHF
cdr3_nt: TGTGCCAGTAGTATCCGGGACTTGTTCCAGTCCCAGCATTTT

j_call: TRBJ2-4
v_call: TRBV28
clone_size: NA
d_call: TRBD1
cdr3_aa: CASTGTENIQYF
cdr3_nt: TGTGCCAGCACGGGGACAGAAAACATTCAGTACTTC

j_call: TRBJ1-2
v_call: TRBV19
clone_size: NA
d_call: NA
cdr3_aa: CASSIAGFGYGYTF
cdr3_nt: TGTGCCAGTAGTATAGCCGGGTTCGGCTATGGCTACACCTTC

j_call: TRBJ2-3
v_call: TRBV6-6
clone_size: NA
d_call: TRBD2
cdr3_aa: CASRKGVAGETDTQYF
cdr3_nt: TGTGCCAGCAGAAAGGGAGTAGCGGGGGAAACAGATACGCAGTATTTT

j_call: TRBJ1-6
v_call: TRBV5-4
clone_size: NA
d_call: NA
cdr3_aa: CASRVKGDSPLHF
cdr3_nt: TGTGCCAGCAGAGTAAAGGGGGACTCACCCCTCCACTTT

j_call: TRBJ2-2
v_call: TRBV6-5
clone_size: NA
d_call: TRBD1
cdr3_aa: CASARQGKIGELFF
cdr3_nt: TGTGCCAGCGCTCGACAGGGGAAAATCGGGGAGCTGTTTTTT

j_call: TRBJ1-4
v_call: TRBV7-6
clone_size: NA
d_call: TRBD1
cdr3_aa: CASSLDRGKNEKLFF
cdr3_nt: TGTGCCAGCAGCTTAGACAGGGGTAAAAATGAAAAACTGTTTTTT

j_call: TRBJ1-3
v_call: TRBV2
clone_size: NA
d_call: NA
cdr3_aa: CASREDRFSGNTIYF
cdr3_nt: TGTGCCAGCAGAGAAGACAGGTTCTCTGGAAACACCATATATTTT

j_call: TRBJ2-3
v_call: TRBV7-9
clone_size: NA
d_call: NA
cdr3_aa: CASSLEGGSYTDTQYF
cdr3_nt: TGTGCCAGCAGCTTAGAGGGGGGCAGCTACACAGATACGCAGTATTTT

j_call: TRBJ1-1
v_call: TRBV11-3
clone_size: NA
d_call: NA
cdr3_aa: CASSFSGPNTEAFF
cdr3_nt: TGTGCCAGCAGCTTTTCGGGACCGAACACTGAAGCTTTCTTT

j_call: TRBJ2-5
v_call: TRBV7-3
clone_size: NA
d_call: TRBD2
cdr3_aa: CASSGSSGGWETQYF
cdr3_nt: TGTGCCAGCTCGGGCTCTAGCGGGGGTTGGGAGACCCAGTACTTC

j_call: TRBJ2-6
v_call: TRBV28
clone_size: NA
d_call: NA
cdr3_aa: CASSLYPGRKSSGANVLTF
cdr3_nt: TGTGCCAGCAGTTTATACCCCGGAAGGAAGAGCTCTGGGGCCAACGTCCTGACTTTC

j_call: TRBJ1-2
v_call: TRBV5-6
clone_size: NA
d_call: NA
cdr3_aa: CARYREHYGYTF
cdr3_nt: TGTGCCAGGTACAGGGAACACTATGGCTACACCTTC

j_call: TRBJ1-1
v_call: TRBV18
clone_size: NA
d_call: NA
cdr3_aa: CASSPLHPNTEAFF
cdr3_nt: TGTGCCAGCTCACCCTTACATCCGAACACTGAAGCTTTCTTT

j_call: TRBJ2-3
v_call: TRBV25-1
clone_size: NA
d_call: TRBD2
cdr3_aa: CASLRTGGDTQYF
cdr3_nt: TGTGCCAGCCTCAGAACGGGGGGGGATACGCAGTATTTT

j_call: TRBJ2-2
v_call: TRBV2
clone_size: NA
d_call: NA
cdr3_aa: CASRFRDLDTGELFF
cdr3_nt: TGTGCCAGCAGATTCAGGGATTTGGACACCGGGGAGCTGTTTTTT

j_call: TRBJ1-2
v_call: TRBV20-1
clone_size: NA
d_call: NA
cdr3_aa: CSASRGEGYTF
cdr3_nt: TGCAGTGCTAGTCGGGGGGAGGGCTACACCTTC

j_call: TRBJ2-2
v_call: TRBV5-1
clone_size: NA
d_call: NA
cdr3_aa: CASSLQGNTGELFF
cdr3_nt: TGCGCCAGCAGCTTGCAGGGCAACACCGGGGAGCTGTTTTTT

j_call: TRBJ2-5
v_call: TRBV14
clone_size: NA
d_call: NA
cdr3_aa: CASSQDDSGETQYF
cdr3_nt: TGTGCCAGCAGCCAAGATGACAGCGGAGAGACCCAGTACTTC

j_call: TRBJ1-5
v_call: TRBV5-1
clone_size: once
d_call: NA
cdr3_aa: CASSPQGQNQPQHF
cdr3_nt: TGCGCCAGCAGCCCCCAAGGACAGAACCAGCCCCAGCATTTT

j_call: TRBJ2-7
v_call: TRBV3-1/TRBV3-2
clone_size: NA
d_call: NA
cdr3_aa: CASSQRDARSYEQYF
cdr3_nt: TGTGCCAGCAGCCAAAGAGACGCCCGCTCCTACGAGCAGTACTTC

j_call: TRBJ2-7
v_call: TRBV12-3/TRBV12-4
clone_size: NA
d_call: NA
cdr3_aa: CASGTPDGPTRYF
cdr3_nt: TGTGCCAGCGGAACCCCGGACGGTCCTACTCGCTACTTC

j_call: TRBJ1-5
v_call: TRBV5-6
clone_size: NA
d_call: NA
cdr3_aa: CASRPSGGGNQPQHF
cdr3_nt: TGTGCCAGCAGACCGTCGGGGGGAGGAAATCAGCCCCAGCATTTT

j_call: TRBJ2-1
v_call: TRBV5-1
clone_size: NA
d_call: NA
cdr3_aa: CASSFYNEQFF
cdr3_nt: TGCGCCAGCAGCTTCTACAATGAGCAGTTCTTC

j_call: TRBJ1-4
v_call: TRBV2
clone_size: NA
d_call: NA
cdr3_aa: CASSREGTNEKLFF
cdr3_nt: TGTGCCAGCTCCCGGGAAGGCACTAATGAAAAACTGTTTTTT

j_call: TRBJ1-6
v_call: TRBV25-1
clone_size: NA
d_call: NA
cdr3_aa: CASQRSGSNSPLHF
cdr3_nt: TGTGCCAGCCAGAGGAGTGGATCAAATTCACCCCTCCACTTT

j_call: TRBJ2-5
v_call: TRBV18
clone_size: NA
d_call: NA
cdr3_aa: CASSPTVQRETQYF
cdr3_nt: TGTGCCAGCTCACCAACGGTACAGCGGGAGACCCAGTACTTC

j_call: TRBJ1-1
v_call: TRBV7-2
clone_size: NA
d_call: NA
cdr3_aa: CASSQSLGATEAFF
cdr3_nt: TGTGCCAGCAGCCAATCGTTAGGGGCGACTGAAGCTTTCTTT

j_call: TRBJ1-2
v_call: TRBV7-8
clone_size: NA
d_call: NA
cdr3_aa: CASSLESRVHMTYGYTF
cdr3_nt: TGTGCCAGCAGCTTAGAAAGTAGGGTTCATATGACCTATGGCTACACCTTC

j_call: TRBJ1-2
v_call: TRBV7-2
clone_size: NA
d_call: TRBD1
cdr3_aa: CASSPFRTGGTNGYTF
cdr3_nt: TGTGCCAGCAGCCCATTCCGGACAGGGGGCACTAATGGCTACACCTTC

j_call: TRBJ2-7
v_call: TRBV10-2
clone_size: NA
d_call: TRBD2
cdr3_aa: CASSEKLGLAGGYEQYF
cdr3_nt: TGCGCCAGCAGTGAGAAGTTGGGACTAGCGGGGGGGTACGAGCAGTACTTC

j_call: TRBJ2-1
v_call: TRBV6-2/TRBV6-3
clone_size: NA
d_call: TRBD2
cdr3_aa: CASSYPSGRDGNEQFF
cdr3_nt: TGTGCCAGCAGTTACCCCTCGGGGAGGGACGGTAATGAGCAGTTCTTC

j_call: TRBJ1-6
v_call: TRBV19
clone_size: NA
d_call: NA
cdr3_aa: CASSILGPGYNSPLHF
cdr3_nt: TGTGCCAGTAGTATATTGGGACCCGGCTATAATTCACCCCTCCACTTT

j_call: TRBJ1-2
v_call: TRBV7-2
clone_size: NA
d_call: NA
cdr3_aa: CASSLVRGAGYGYTF
cdr3_nt: TGTGCCAGCAGCTTAGTCCGGGGGGCCGGCTATGGCTACACCTTC

j_call: TRBJ1-2
v_call: TRBV5-4
clone_size: NA
d_call: NA
cdr3_aa: CASSFGLSGGYTF
cdr3_nt: TGTGCCAGCAGCTTTGGCCTGTCGGGTGGCTACACCTTC

j_call: TRBJ2-2
v_call: TRBV18
clone_size: NA
d_call: NA
cdr3_aa: CASSQYTGELFF
cdr3_nt: TGTGCCAGCTCCCAATACACCGGGGAGCTGTTTTTT

j_call: TRBJ1-2
v_call: TRBV19
clone_size: NA
d_call: TRBD1
cdr3_aa: CASSIATGANYGYTF
cdr3_nt: TGTGCCAGTAGTATAGCCACAGGGGCTAACTATGGCTACACCTTC

j_call: TRBJ2-5
v_call: TRBV7-8
clone_size: NA
d_call: TRBD1
cdr3_aa: CASSLASGQQETQYF
cdr3_nt: TGTGCCAGCAGCTTGGCCTCGGGACAGCAAGAGACCCAGTACTTC

j_call: TRBJ2-5
v_call: TRBV5-1
clone_size: NA
d_call: TRBD2
cdr3_aa: CASSLGSAGGSRETQYF
cdr3_nt: TGCGCCAGCAGCTTGGGGTCAGCGGGGGGAAGTCGGGAGACCCAGTACTTC

j_call: TRBJ2-7
v_call: TRBV2
clone_size: NA
d_call: TRBD2
cdr3_aa: CASTRGGGEQYF
cdr3_nt: TGTGCCAGCACGCGGGGGGGCGGCGAGCAGTACTTC

j_call: TRBJ2-4
v_call: TRBV2
clone_size: NA
d_call: TRBD1
cdr3_aa: CASSEMADRGRNIQYF
cdr3_nt: TGTGCCAGCAGTGAAATGGCGGACAGGGGGCGAAACATTCAGTACTTC

j_call: TRBJ1-4
v_call: TRBV7-2
clone_size: NA
d_call: NA
cdr3_aa: CASSLAGTNEKLFF
cdr3_nt: TGTGCCAGCAGCTTAGCAGGAACTAATGAAAAACTGTTTTTT

j_call: TRBJ1-2
v_call: TRBV5-5
clone_size: NA
d_call: NA
cdr3_aa: CASSFTLQVLSLQNYGYTF
cdr3_nt: TGTGCCAGCAGCTTCACTCTACAGGTCCTTTCCTTACAAAACTATGGCTACACCTTC

j_call: TRBJ1-2
v_call: TRBV28
clone_size: NA
d_call: TRBD1
cdr3_aa: CASSFDRVGGYTF
cdr3_nt: TGTGCCAGCAGTTTCGACAGGGTGGGAGGCTACACCTTC

j_call: TRBJ2-3
v_call: TRBV5-1
clone_size: NA
d_call: TRBD2
cdr3_aa: CASSGETSGGADTQYF
cdr3_nt: TGCGCCAGCAGCGGAGAGACTAGCGGGGGGGCAGATACGCAGTATTTT

j_call: TRBJ2-3
v_call: TRBV5-8
clone_size: NA
d_call: TRBD2
cdr3_aa: CASSLLAGGPDTQYF
cdr3_nt: TGTGCCAGCAGCTTATTAGCGGGGGGGCCAGATACGCAGTATTTT

j_call: TRBJ1-3
v_call: TRBV27
clone_size: NA
d_call: NA
cdr3_aa: CASSSGDSGNTIYF
cdr3_nt: TGTGCCAGCAGTTCCGGGGACTCTGGAAACACCATATATTTT